The 20 T cell receptor beta chains in this list originate from one sample, sequenced in a study of T cells in localized non-small cell lung cancer. Assay: immunoSEQ multiplex PCR; the TCRdb copy retains only in-frame clones and omits some. The profile covers under 75,000 clones, with roughly nine tenths appearing a single time and 20% to 25% taken by the ten largest. The material sequenced was peripheral blood, taken before any cancer treatment. The receptors were gathered from a male donor older than 55 with stage III squamous cell lung carcinoma.

This chain links TRBV30 with TRBJ2-5; 12 bases line up with TRBD2. The trim removed 8 bases at V and 2 bases at J, leaving 6 bases unmatched. The CDR3 has 14 amino acids. CDR1 and CDR2 from the germline V gene are GTSNPN and SVGIG (reference sequence). The CDR3 here is CAGLGLAGQETQYF. CDR3 sequence (DNA): TGTGCCGGACTAGGACTAGCGGGGCAAGAGACCCAGTACTTC.

The J gene is TRBJ2-5, the V gene TRBV6-5, with 9 positions matching TRBD1. V shed 6 bases, J shed 5 bases, and the junction held 10 bases outside the gene matches. Germline CDR1 is MNHEY and CDR2 is SVGAGI. This CDR3 is built from 15 residues. The chain's CDR3 is CASRKYRGLSETQYF. CDR3 bases: TGTGCCAGCAGAAAATACAGGGGGCTTTCCGAGACCCAGTACTTC.

The chain is built from TRBV28 and TRBJ1-2, with D hard to call. The germline V gene has CDR1 MDHEN and CDR2 SYDVKM. Trimming removed 7 bases from V and 2 bases from J, with 14 bases in between. The CDR3 extends over 14 amino acids. For the CDR3, the DNA is TGTGCCAGCAAACTAAGCGGGGTAAACTATGGCTACACCTTC. This encodes CASKLSGVNYGYTF.

The chain uses TRBV18 and TRBJ1-4; D remains unclear. Germline values: CDR1 KGHSH, CDR2 LQKENI. With 2 bases removed from V and 10 bases from J, the gap between germline ends came to 8 bases. The length of the CDR3 is 12 residues. DNA for the CDR3: TGTGCCAGCTCACCAGCAGACGGAAAACTGTTTTTT. Translation: CASSPADGKLFF.

The chain couples TRBV6-6 to TRBJ2-3; 10 bases match TRBD1. With V trimmed by 8 bases and J by 5 bases, 7 bases remained unmatched. Germline CDR1 and CDR2: MNHNY and SVGAGI (reference sequence). The CDR3 sequence is 14 residues long. The CDR3 coding sequence is TGTGCCAGCCGTCGGACAGGGGGGAAAGATACGCAGTATTTT. This codes for CASRRTGGKDTQYF.

The chain recombines TRBV15 with TRBJ1-2; D remains ambiguous. CDR1 is LNHNV, CDR2 YYDKDF, per germline (reference sequence). V dropped 0 bases and J dropped 6 bases, with 11 bases sitting between them. The CDR3 consists of 14 residues. DNA for the CDR3: TGTGCCACCAGCAGAGATGGGTTACGGGATGGCTACACCTTC. Translation gives CATSRDGLRDGYTF.

The chain combines TRBV19 with TRBJ2-2; 7 positions match TRBD1. The CDR3 runs to 15 residues. CDR1 is LNHDA, CDR2 SQIVND, per germline (reference sequence). V was pared by 7 bases and J by 4 bases, with 9 bases of the junction left unmatched. For the CDR3, the DNA is TGTGCCAGTATCTCCCGGGCAGGGGGCACCGGGGAGCTGTTTTTT. Translated, it gives CASISRAGGTGELFF.

This rearrangement joins TRBV7-2 to TRBJ2-7; 8 bases line up with TRBD1. V lost 1 base, J lost 4 bases, and 3 bases stayed unmatched. Germline V gene sequence: CDR1 SGHTA, CDR2 FQGNSA. This CDR3 region has 14 residues. The CDR3 DNA is TGTGCCAGCAGCTTAGGACAGGGGAGATACGAGCAGTACTTC. Its translation is CASSLGQGRYEQYF.

This clone was counted a single time. An end of the junction does not agree with germline; a read error may underlie this. The rearrangement uses TRBV5-6 and TRBJ1-1; D is perhaps TRBD1 (5 bases). CDR1 SGHDT and CDR2 YYEEEE come from the germline V gene. The CDR3 is 15 amino acids. CDR3 sequence: CASRLGPDGLTEAFF. The CDR3 DNA is TGTGCCAGCAGATTGGGGCCAGACGGTCTCACTGAAGCTTTCTTT.

This clone appeared a few times. The chain joins TRBV6-5 to TRBJ1-1, with 7 bases aligning to TRBD1. This CDR3 has 15 amino acids. The V segment lost 5 bases and the J segment 2 bases; nucleotides outside the gene matches: 8. Germline V lookup: CDR1 MNHEY, CDR2 SVGAGI. CDR3 nucleotide sequence: TGTGCCAGCAGTCCGACAGGGATTGAAAACACTGAAGCTTTCTTT. It codes for CASSPTGIENTEAFF.

V gene TRBV11-2 combines with J gene TRBJ1-6; D not resolved. The ends were cut back, 5 bases at V and 7 bases at J, with 9 bases in the middle. The germline V gene has CDR1 SGHAT and CDR2 FQNNGV. This CDR3 has 13 amino acids. CDR3 nucleotides: TGTGCCAGCAGCCCTAGGCGGAATTCACCCCTCCACTTT. This gives the protein CASSPRRNSPLHF.

The V gene is TRBV10-2, the J gene TRBJ1-4; perhaps TRBD1 as D (5 bases). The length of the CDR3 is 15 residues. V lost 0 bases to trimming and J lost 6 bases, with 11 bases between them. Germline lookup yields CDR1 WSHSY and CDR2 SAAADI. This CDR3 reads CASSESRDGYEKLFF. The CDR3 nucleotides read TGCGCCAGCAGTGAGTCCCGGGACGGATATGAAAAACTGTTTTTT.

The chain has TRBV7-9 and TRBJ1-6, with unresolved D. The CDR3 consists of 13 residues. Germline loops: CDR1 SEHNR, CDR2 FQNEAQ (reference sequence). Trimming cost V 5 bases and J 7 bases, with 9 bases left between them. Written as DNA, the CDR3 is TGTGCCAGCAGCGCGGACGGGAATTCACCCCTCCACTTT. Protein product: CASSADGNSPLHF. The full variable domain, in which reference TRBV7-9 and TRBJ1-6 provide the parts outside the CDR3, is DTGVSQNPRHKITKRGQNVTFRCDPISEHNRLYWYRQTLGQGPEFLTYFQNEAQLEKSRLLSDRFSAERPKGSFSTLEIQRTEQGDSAMYLCASSADGNSPLHFGNGTRLTVT.

This clone was counted only a few times. This rearrangement joins TRBV18 to TRBJ2-3, with D hard to call. CDR1 is KGHSH, CDR2 LQKENI, per germline. This CDR3 is built from 13 residues. Trimming shortened V by 3 bases and J by 2 bases, and 6 bases separated the two germline ends. The CDR3: CASSPSSTDTQYF. The CDR3 nucleotides are TGTGCCAGCTCACCCTCCTCCACAGATACGCAGTATTTT.

A single count supports this clone. The rearrangement uses TRBV5-1 and TRBJ1-2; a weak D match, TRBD1 (5 bases). CDR3 length equals 16 residues. The germline gives CDR1 SGHRS, CDR2 YFSETQ. V gave up 0 bases and J gave up 3 bases, with 15 bases separating them. Here the CDR3 reads CASSLAGAGRDYGYTF. DNA for the CDR3: TGCGCCAGCAGCTTGGCCGGGGCGGGTAGGGACTATGGCTACACCTTC.

This chain links TRBV19 with TRBJ2-1, with TRBD2 as a possible D gene (5 bases). Germline V gives CDR1 LNHDA, CDR2 SQIVND (reference sequence). The length of the CDR3 is 14 residues. V was shortened by 6 bases and J by 4 bases, with 13 bases between the two germline ends. The CDR3 loop is CASRGGSTYNEQFF. CDR3 nucleotide sequence: TGTGCCAGTAGGGGCGGGTCTACTTACAATGAGCAGTTCTTC.

This clone was picked up one time. The chain joins TRBV10-3 to TRBJ1-3, with D maybe TRBD1 (6 bases). The germline gives CDR1 ENHRY, CDR2 SYGVKD. The V end was cut by 8 bases, the J end by 2 bases, with 22 bases between. The CDR3 is 17 amino acids. CDR3 sequence reads: CAIGLTSRGNPGNTIYF. As DNA, the CDR3 is TGTGCCATCGGCCTTACATCCAGGGGAAACCCTGGAAACACCATATATTTT.

The gene calls are TRBV7-2 and TRBJ1-2, with a possible D match to TRBD1 (6 bases). The CDR3 is 14 amino acids. The V gene lost 5 bases and the J gene lost 1 base, with 11 bases spanning the gap. Per germline, CDR1 SGHTA and CDR2 FQGNSA. CDR3 residues: CASSQGHINYGYTF. CDR3 nucleotide sequence: TGTGCCAGCAGCCAGGGACACATTAACTATGGCTACACCTTC.

Only a few counts were recorded for this clone. The chain links TRBV10-1 to TRBJ1-5; D uncertain. The CDR3 extends over 11 amino acids. The germline V gene has CDR1 WNHNN and CDR2 SYGVQD (reference sequence). V dropped 4 bases and J dropped 7 bases, with 5 bases sitting between them. The CDR3: CASSGRQPQHF. CDR3 in DNA: TGCGCCAGCAGTGGCCGGCAGCCCCAGCATTTT.

This clone was seen a few times. The J gene is TRBJ2-1, the V gene TRBV6-1, with D possibly being TRBD2 (6 bases). Trimming shortened V by 1 base and J by 6 bases, and 13 bases separated the two germline ends. Germline assignment: CDR1 MNHNS and CDR2 SASEGT. The CDR3 covers 15 residues. CDR3 in amino acids: CASSEDEGGGNEQFF. The CDR3 DNA reads TGTGCCAGCAGTGAAGACGAGGGAGGCGGCAATGAGCAGTTCTTC.